A single sample is the source of the 19 T cell receptor beta chains below, sequenced in a study of T-cell memory formation after mild COVID-19. TCRdb used MiXCR to reprocess the 5' RACE reads, holding one entry per CDR3 protein. The repertoire consists of 84,000 or so distinct CDR3 sequences, with about 14% occurring once and the leading ten covering roughly a third. What was sequenced was PBMCs or a T cell subset sorted from them (not recorded which). The receptor set was obtained from an adult woman who had mild COVID-19 (a few samples of this study predate the infection). Cell type and time point are not known.

This clonotype was counted at least ten times. The rearrangement joins TRBV4-1 to TRBJ2-1; 7 positions agree with TRBD2. The germline CDR1 and CDR2 sequences are MGHRA and YSYEKL. The CDR3 has 16 amino acids. Trimming cost V 3 bases and J 3 bases; bases outside gene matches: 8. The CDR3 DNA is TGCGCCAGCAGCCAGCGGGAGCCCTCGGACTACAATGAGCAGTTCTTC. The encoded protein is CASSQREPSDYNEQFF.

This clonotype was seen only a few times. The chain recombines TRBV9 with TRBJ1-1; 10 bases agree with TRBD1. With 3 bases clipped from V and 1 base from J, the junction kept 3 bases outside the gene matches. The germline V gene has CDR1 SGDLS and CDR2 YYNGEE. The CDR3 covers 15 residues. The CDR3 protein is CASSGGDRGNTEAFF. The CDR3 region has the DNA TGTGCCAGCAGCGGGGGGGACAGGGGGAACACTGAAGCTTTCTTT.

This clonotype showed up just a few times. The chain is built from TRBV7-9 and TRBJ2-5; D may be TRBD2 (6 bases). Germline V CDR1 and CDR2: SEHNR, FQNEAQ (reference sequence). The V end lost 6 bases, the J end lost 4 bases, and 15 bases lay between the germline ends. The CDR3 loop spans 14 amino acids. The CDR3 DNA sequence: TGTGCCAGCAGTCCGGCTAACGGGGGAGAGACCCAGTACTTC. Residues: CASSPANGGETQYF.

This clonotype has a handful of counts. V and J are TRBV12-3 or TRBV12-4 and TRBJ2-1; D remains unclear. Deletions cut 7 bases from V and 7 bases from J, with 11 bases between. The CDR3 extends over 12 amino acids. CDR3 protein: CASTNDWNEQFF. The CDR3 bases are TGTGCCAGCACCAACGATTGGAATGAGCAGTTCTTC.

This clonotype has more than one count but fewer than ten. The chain is built from TRBV14 and TRBJ2-1; a weak D match, TRBD2 (5 bases). The CDR3 contains 19 residues. Germline CDR1 SGHDN, CDR2 FVKESK. V lost 0 bases, J lost 0 bases, and 18 bases lay in between. CDR3 bases: TGTGCCAGCAGCCAAGAGGTTCGGGGTCGGCAGACCTCCTACAATGAGCAGTTCTTC. It specifies CASSQEVRGRQTSYNEQFF.

The V and J genes are TRBV20-1 and TRBJ1-2; a weak D match, TRBD1 (5 bases). Germline values: CDR1 DFQATT, CDR2 SNEGSKA (reference sequence). The CDR3 consists of 14 residues. V was pared by 6 bases and J by 0 bases, with 14 bases between. This CDR3 is CSAEGTVTNYGYTF. The CDR3 DNA sequence: TGCAGTGCCGAAGGGACGGTTACTAACTATGGCTACACCTTC.

A few counts support this clonotype. This rearrangement joins TRBV29-1 to TRBJ1-3; the D gene is possibly TRBD1 (5 bases). Germline CDR1 is SQVTM and CDR2 is ANQGSEA. With 5 bases removed from V and 2 bases from J, the gap between germline ends came to 10 bases. The CDR3 runs to 13 residues. CDR3 bases: TGCAGCGTTCCTCGGGGGGCTGGAAACACCATATATTTT. Residues: CSVPRGAGNTIYF.

V is TRBV19 and J is TRBJ1-1; D not certain. Germline V gives CDR1 LNHDA, CDR2 SQIVND (reference sequence). CDR3 length: 14 amino acids. The V and J ends lost 0 bases and 8 bases respectively, with 13 bases between them. For the CDR3, the DNA is TGTGCCAGTAGTATAGAGGGAACCGCCACAGAAGCTTTCTTT. It translates to CASSIEGTATEAFF.

This clonotype has just a few counts. The CDR3 DNA follows: TGTGCCAGCAGTTTAGGACTAGATCGGGAGACCCAGTACTTC. Protein: CASSLGLDRETQYF. The V and J genes are TRBV12-3 or TRBV12-4 and TRBJ2-5; maybe TRBD2 (6 bases). The CDR3 runs 14 residues. Deletions cut 1 base from V and 5 bases from J, with 11 bases between.

This clonotype came up many times. This chain uses TRBV20-1 with TRBJ2-7; perhaps TRBD2 as D (6 bases). V lost 1 base and J lost 1, with 14 bases in between. The CDR3 sequence is 15 residues long. In germline, CDR1 is DFQATT, CDR2 SNEGSKA (reference sequence). CDR3: CSARGLRDWSYEQYF. As DNA, the CDR3 is TGCAGTGCTAGAGGCCTCCGGGACTGGTCCTACGAGCAGTACTTC.

This clonotype turned up a few times. This rearrangement joins TRBV6-6 to TRBJ1-5; no clear D. Germline CDR1 reads MNHNY; CDR2 reads SVGAGI (reference sequence). V was clipped by 4 bases and J by 0 bases, with 13 bases between them. The CDR3 has 16 amino acids. This CDR3 reads CASSSAADYSNQPQHF. As DNA, the CDR3 is TGTGCCAGCAGTTCAGCCGCGGATTATAGCAATCAGCCCCAGCATTTT.

This clonotype was seen a few times. The V gene is TRBV7-7, the J gene TRBJ2-1, with TRBD2 matching 7 bases. Per germline, CDR1 SSHAT and CDR2 FNYEAQ (reference sequence). J was trimmed by 3 bases and V by 2 bases; bases with no gene match: 4. The CDR3 is 15 amino acids. CDR3 DNA sequence: TGTGCCAGCAGCTTAACAAGCGGGATCTACAATGAGCAGTTCTTC. Its protein is CASSLTSGIYNEQFF. Full variable domain (outside the CDR3, taken from reference TRBV7-7 and TRBJ2-1): GAGVSQSPRYKVTKRGQDVTLRCDPISSHATLYWYQQALGQGPEFLTYFNYEAQPDKSGLPSDRFSAERPEGSISTLTIQRTEQRDSAMYRCASSLTSGIYNEQFFGPGTRLTVL.

The chain carries TRBV4-1 and TRBJ1-1; no reliable D call. With 0 bases removed from V and 7 bases from J, the gap between germline ends came to 12 bases. Germline V gives CDR1 MGHRA, CDR2 YSYEKL. CDR3 length equals 14 residues. CDR3 sequence reads: CASSQEWSVLEAFF. Written as DNA, the CDR3 is TGCGCCAGCAGCCAAGAGTGGTCCGTGCTTGAAGCTTTCTTT.

The sample holds a few counts of this clonotype. The chain is built from TRBV5-1 and TRBJ2-7; 8 positions agree with TRBD1. With V trimmed by 2 bases and J by 0 bases, 10 bases remained unmatched. CDR3 length: 17 amino acids. Looked up from germline, CDR1 is SGHRS and CDR2 is YFSETQ. The CDR3 DNA reads as TGCGCCAGCAGCTTTAACCCGGGACAGGAAATCTCCTACGAGCAGTACTTC. Translation: CASSFNPGQEISYEQYF.

CDR3 DNA sequence: TGCAGTGCTAGACCCGACGCCTACGAGCAGTACTTC. This encodes CSARPDAYEQYF. The genes are TRBV20-1 and TRBJ2-7; D not resolved. With 2 bases removed from V and 2 bases from J, the gap between germline ends came to 7 bases. Per the germline V gene, CDR1 is DFQATT and CDR2 is SNEGSKA (reference sequence). There are 12 residues in the CDR3.

This chain connects TRBV19 to TRBJ2-3; TRBD2 matches at 10 bases. The germline CDR1 and CDR2 sequences are LNHDA and SQIVND (reference sequence). The trim removed 9 bases at V and 0 bases at J, leaving 6 bases unmatched. The length of the CDR3 is 15 residues. The CDR3 region is CASKQLAGSTDTQYF. CDR3 bases: TGTGCCAGCAAGCAACTAGCGGGAAGCACAGATACGCAGTATTTT.

The rearrangement uses TRBV12-3 or TRBV12-4 and TRBJ2-1, with 10 bases identical to TRBD2. Germline trimming cut 6 bases from V and 6 bases from J; bases unmatched to any gene: 11. CDR3 length: 16 residues. The DNA for the CDR3 is TGTGCCAGCAGCATCGGCGGGGGACTAGCGAGCAATGAGCAGTTCTTC. Protein product: CASSIGGGLASNEQFF.

This clonotype occurred a few times. This chain links TRBV12-3 or TRBV12-4 with TRBJ1-2; D not certain. The ends were cut back, 3 bases at V and 0 bases at J, with 11 bases in the middle. The CDR3 covers 15 residues. Here the CDR3 reads CASSFGYGANYGYTF. Here the CDR3 DNA reads TGTGCCAGCAGTTTCGGTTACGGAGCTAACTATGGCTACACCTTC.

This clonotype was counted between two and nine times. The rearrangement uses TRBV4-1 and TRBJ2-1; TRBD1 matches 8 bases. After removal of 3 bases from V and 2 bases from J, the junction contained 3 bases not matched to a gene. The germline V gene encodes CDR1 MGHRA and CDR2 YSYEKL. The length of the CDR3 is 15 residues. CDR3 coding DNA: TGCGCCAGCAGCCAGGAGGACAGGGCCTACAATGAGCAGTTCTTC. Translating gives CASSQEDRAYNEQFF.